A selection of T cell receptor beta chains follows, all from one sample in a study of immune evolution from preneoplasia to lung adenocarcinoma. Clones were read by immunoSEQ multiplex PCR, and TCRdb kept only the in-frame ones, dropping some. The data show 2,000 to 2,500 clones, over 70% seen once. Material for sequencing was FFPE minimally invasive lung adenocarcinoma tissue. These receptors all stem from a person aged 55-80 years with lung adenocarcinoma. Both conserved end residues are part of each CDR3. The order of the fields is D gene, clone size, V gene, J gene, CDR3 protein. The D gene is left open where the match is weak. A row's size may be missing; if present it is once, few, many or a size class.

d_call: TRBD1; clone_size: .; v_call: TRBV7-2; j_call: TRBJ1-1; cdr3_aa: CASSRRQGVEAFF
d_call: .; clone_size: few; v_call: TRBV12-2; j_call: TRBJ2-7; cdr3_aa: CASRLAHIRTPLYYEQYF
d_call: TRBD1; clone_size: few; v_call: TRBV30; j_call: TRBJ1-1; cdr3_aa: CAWRLGTGVMNTEAFF
d_call: TRBD1; clone_size: .; v_call: TRBV7-2; j_call: TRBJ1-1; cdr3_aa: CASSPTGTGVSEAFF
d_call: .; clone_size: .; v_call: TRBV28; j_call: TRBJ2-1; cdr3_aa: CASSSMINRDTKYNEQFF
d_call: TRBD1; clone_size: .; v_call: TRBV11-2; j_call: TRBJ2-7; cdr3_aa: CASSSGTGMYEQYF
d_call: TRBD2; clone_size: .; v_call: TRBV9; j_call: TRBJ2-3; cdr3_aa: CASERGGQTDTQYF
d_call: .; clone_size: .; v_call: TRBV4-2; j_call: TRBJ2-3; cdr3_aa: CASSQEGAADTQYF
d_call: .; clone_size: .; v_call: TRBV4-2; j_call: TRBJ2-5; cdr3_aa: CASSQGSGWGETQYF
d_call: TRBD2; clone_size: .; v_call: TRBV5-6; j_call: TRBJ2-3; cdr3_aa: CASSHLLAGTSTDTQYF
d_call: TRBD2; clone_size: .; v_call: TRBV4-2; j_call: TRBJ2-1; cdr3_aa: CASSPSGSGVYNEQFF
d_call: TRBD2; clone_size: .; v_call: TRBV10-2; j_call: TRBJ2-1; cdr3_aa: CASSELAGGSYNEQFF
d_call: TRBD1; clone_size: .; v_call: TRBV5-1; j_call: TRBJ1-2; cdr3_aa: CASSSGQVENGYTF
d_call: .; clone_size: few; v_call: TRBV5-6; j_call: TRBJ2-7; cdr3_aa: CASSGGINREQYF
d_call: .; clone_size: .; v_call: TRBV6-1; j_call: TRBJ2-7; cdr3_aa: CASSSDYEQYF
d_call: .; clone_size: few; v_call: TRBV5-5; j_call: TRBJ2-3; cdr3_aa: CASRERVLTDTQYF
d_call: TRBD2; clone_size: few; v_call: TRBV9; j_call: TRBJ2-5; cdr3_aa: CASTSLGGNKETQYF
d_call: .; clone_size: .; v_call: TRBV19; j_call: TRBJ1-4; cdr3_aa: CASSVWQGNEKLFF
d_call: TRBD2; clone_size: .; v_call: TRBV30; j_call: TRBJ2-7; cdr3_aa: CAWNPAGGVEQYF
d_call: .; clone_size: once; v_call: TRBV9; j_call: TRBJ1-6; cdr3_aa: CASSLGGPERPLHF
d_call: .; clone_size: .; v_call: TRBV7-2; j_call: TRBJ2-2; cdr3_aa: CASRLGLADTGELFF
d_call: .; clone_size: .; v_call: TRBV6-1; j_call: TRBJ1-5; cdr3_aa: CASSETPDRAQPQHF
d_call: .; clone_size: .; v_call: TRBV29-1; j_call: TRBJ2-5; cdr3_aa: CSAEATGWQETQYF
d_call: .; clone_size: .; v_call: TRBV27; j_call: TRBJ2-6; cdr3_aa: CASRNGPNSGANVLTF
d_call: .; clone_size: .; v_call: TRBV6-5; j_call: TRBJ1-1; cdr3_aa: CASSGPNTEAFF
d_call: .; clone_size: .; v_call: TRBV2; j_call: TRBJ2-7; cdr3_aa: CASSRRAVAYEQYF
d_call: TRBD2; clone_size: .; v_call: TRBV4-3; j_call: TRBJ2-7; cdr3_aa: CASSQQLSGRAGGLYEQYF